This TCR beta chain derives from a study of metastatic and nonmetastatic thyroid tumors. Study summary: Blood and tumor or nodule tissue repertoires from malignant and benign thyroid patients were compared.

The germline CDR1 and CDR2 sequences are LGHDT and YNNKEL (reference sequence). V lost 3 bases and J 8 bases, leaving 13 bases between the germline ends. The CDR3 is 13 residues long. For this clone: Its antigen is not identified.

In the authors' workflow: A classifier for distant metastasis in papillary thyroid cancer was constructed using CDR3 differences observed across clinicopathological groups. TCRdb re-called the PCR reads with MiXCR. The V and J calls follow TCRdb's processing rather than the paper's. The sample lists 25,000 or so clones; 16% were seen once. Findings and caveats of the study: Significantly greater TCR beta diversity was reportedly found in malignant thyroid tumors than in benign nodules (in blood and tumor).

All patients were treatment-naive before thyroid surgery. The chain couples TRBV3-1 to TRBJ1-2; possible D gene TRBD1, 5 bases. Material for sequencing was blood. The sequence came from a male donor with papillary thyroid cancer or a benign thyroid nodule (not recorded which). Some clones in this sample may be carry-over from other donors' samples. The CDR3 DNA reads as TGTGCCAGCAGCCAGGAAGGGGTCCGCGGCTACACCTTC. Its protein product is CASSQEGVRGYTF.